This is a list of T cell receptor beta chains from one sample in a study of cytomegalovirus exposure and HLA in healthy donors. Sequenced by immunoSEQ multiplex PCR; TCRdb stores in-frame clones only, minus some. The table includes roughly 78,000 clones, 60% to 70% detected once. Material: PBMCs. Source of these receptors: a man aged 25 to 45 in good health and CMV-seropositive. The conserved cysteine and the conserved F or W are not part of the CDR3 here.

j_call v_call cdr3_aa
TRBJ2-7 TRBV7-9 ASSPDRTKTYEQY
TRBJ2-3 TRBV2 ASSVEGTDTQY
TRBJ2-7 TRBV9 ASSPSRDRTTYEQY
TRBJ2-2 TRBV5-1 ASSSPSGGANTGELF
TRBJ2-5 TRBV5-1 ASMTTQETQY
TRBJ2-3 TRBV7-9 ASSLSRGLAGETDTQY
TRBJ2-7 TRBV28 AAGGSGSYEQY
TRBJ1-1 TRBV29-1 SVGTGDALTGAF
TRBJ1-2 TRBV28 ASSLSWGYT
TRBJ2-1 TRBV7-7 ASSSDYYNEQF
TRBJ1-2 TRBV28 ASSLANIKANYGYT
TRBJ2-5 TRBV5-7 ASSLVSGGETQY
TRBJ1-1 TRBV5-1 ASSLAQTNTEAF
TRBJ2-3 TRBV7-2 ASSKDRETDTQY
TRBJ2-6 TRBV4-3 ASSSRQGHSGANVLT
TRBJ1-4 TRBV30 AWTGGTANEKLF
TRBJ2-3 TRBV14 ASSQNVWDSRPLDTQY
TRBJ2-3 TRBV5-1 ASSLAAGKQY
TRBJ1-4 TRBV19 ASIPRAGTTNEKLF
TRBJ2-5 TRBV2 ASRDSTARQGQETQY
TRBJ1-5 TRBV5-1 ASSLGVGAQPQH
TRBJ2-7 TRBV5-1 ASSLAPGQGKQVL
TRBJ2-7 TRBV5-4 ASSWGGSLYEQY
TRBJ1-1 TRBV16 ASSLQGTGGTEAF
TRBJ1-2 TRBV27 ASSKPGQGAVYT
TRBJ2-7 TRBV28 ASITSGDGGLEQY
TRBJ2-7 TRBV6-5 ASSSEQGAYEQY
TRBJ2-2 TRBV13 ASRNSGSGAAGELF
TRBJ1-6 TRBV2 ASSVTGRNSPLH
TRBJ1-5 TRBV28 ASRRTGGNRPQH
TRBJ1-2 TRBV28 ASSPPTGSYGYT
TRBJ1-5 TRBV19 ASAPQGSGQPQH
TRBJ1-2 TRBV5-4 ASSLGTESYYGYT
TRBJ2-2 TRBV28 AIEDRGTNTGELF
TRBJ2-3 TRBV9 ASSSPRRSTDTQY
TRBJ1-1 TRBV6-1 ASSGQGRTEAF